This is a list of T cell receptor beta chains from one sample in a study of blood T cell repertoires in COVID-19. The repertoire was sequenced with immunoSEQ multiplex PCR; TCRdb's copy has only in-frame clones and lacks some. Counted here are approximately 150,000 clones, more than 75% occurring once; the ten biggest clones make up 1% to 1.5%. Sequenced: PBMCs or T cells enriched from blood (not recorded which). The receptors were sampled from a human donor with acute COVID-19. The donor label of this sample is uncertain. CDR3s include the opening cysteine and the closing phenylalanine or tryptophan. The D gene is left open where the match is weak. Not every row has a clone size; where given, it reads once, few, many or a size class.

.	.	TRBV27	TRBJ1-5	CAKPVSSYRLNSNQPQHF	TGTGCCAAACCCGTTTCTTCTTACAGGTTAAATAGCAATCAGCCCCAGCATTTT
.	.	TRBV3-1/TRBV3-2	TRBJ2-3	CASSPGEGSDTQYF	TGTGCCAGCAGCCCGGGAGAGGGCTCAGATACGCAGTATTTT
.	.	TRBV27	TRBJ1-1	CASSLRENTEAFF	TGTGCCAGCAGTTTGAGGGAGAACACTGAAGCTTTCTTT
.	.	TRBV7-3	TRBJ2-2	CASSLWGREQELFF	TGTGCCAGCAGCTTATGGGGCAGGGAACAAGAGCTGTTTTTT
TRBD1	.	TRBV7-8	TRBJ2-7	CASSLGQFSYYEQYF	TGTGCCAGCAGCTTGGGACAGTTCTCCTACTACGAGCAGTACTTC
.	.	TRBV5-1	TRBJ2-1	CASSSTGSSYNEQFF	TGCGCCAGCAGCTCCACAGGAAGCTCCTACAATGAGCAGTTCTTC
.	.	TRBV4-2	TRBJ2-2	CASRHLNEGAGELFF	TGTGCCAGCAGACACCTAAATGAGGGGGCCGGGGAGCTGTTTTTT
TRBD1	.	TRBV28	TRBJ2-7	CASRISTGGKDEQYF	TGTGCCAGCAGAATTTCTACAGGGGGCAAGGACGAGCAGTACTTC
TRBD1	once	TRBV7-9	TRBJ2-7	CASSPPGGLGQGTYEQYF	TGTGCCAGCAGCCCGCCCGGGGGCCTAGGACAGGGGACGTACGAGCAGTACTTC
.	.	TRBV5-4	TRBJ2-7	CASRDTGMTYEQYF	TGTGCCAGCAGGGATACAGGGATGACCTACGAGCAGTACTTC
.	.	TRBV25-1	TRBJ2-7	CASSSDSLSYEQYF	TGTGCCAGCAGTAGCGACAGCCTCTCCTACGAGCAGTACTTC
TRBD1	.	TRBV30	TRBJ1-6	CAWTPGTGGYDSPLHF	TGTGCCTGGACCCCAGGGACAGGGGGCTACGATTCACCCCTCCACTTT
TRBD1	once	TRBV24-1	TRBJ2-7	CATSDRDRVCEQYF	TGTGCCACCAGTGATCGAGACAGGGTTTGCGAGCAGTACTTC
.	.	TRBV6-2/TRBV6-3	TRBJ2-5	CASSYSLGETQYF	TGTGCCAGCAGTTACTCGCTCGGGGAGACCCAGTACTTC
TRBD1	.	TRBV29-1	TRBJ2-7	CSVGGQGTYEQYF	TGCAGCGTGGGGGGACAGGGAACCTACGAGCAGTACTTC
TRBD1	.	TRBV5-1	TRBJ2-1	CASSLLGTGSSEQFF	TGCGCCAGCAGCTTGTTAGGGACAGGGTCGAGTGAGCAGTTCTTC
.	.	TRBV3-1/TRBV3-2	TRBJ2-5	CASSQAGEETQYF	TGTGCCAGCAGCCAAGCCGGGGAAGAGACCCAGTACTTC
.	.	TRBV5-6	TRBJ2-3	CASSLATGGTDTQYF	TGTGCCAGCAGCTTGGCTACGGGGGGCACAGATACGCAGTATTTT
TRBD1	.	TRBV19	TRBJ1-1	CASSYHDRGLEAFF	TGTGCCAGTAGTTATCACGACAGGGGGCTTGAAGCTTTCTTT
TRBD2	few	TRBV25-1	TRBJ2-3	CASSESGGGADTQYF	TGTGCCAGCAGTGAATCCGGCGGGGGTGCAGATACGCAGTATTTT
.	once	TRBV6-2/TRBV6-3	TRBJ1-2	CASSYSKDSYGYTF	TGTGCCAGCAGTTACTCGAAAGATAGCTATGGCTACACCTTC
.	.	TRBV19	TRBJ2-4	CASSIDSSLAKNIQYF	TGTGCCAGTAGTATAGATAGTTCACTAGCCAAAAACATTCAGTACTTC
.	few	TRBV4-2	TRBJ1-2	CASSQGGLGAGGYGYTF	TGTGCCAGCAGCCAAGGTGGTTTGGGGGCAGGTGGCTATGGCTACACCTTC
.	.	TRBV19	TRBJ2-7	CASSNGPYEQYF	TGTGCCAGTAGTAATGGCCCTTACGAGCAGTACTTC
.	.	TRBV19	TRBJ1-5	CASKPTEFNQPQHF	TGTGCCAGTAAACCGACGGAGTTCAATCAGCCCCAGCATTTT
.	.	TRBV24-1	TRBJ1-5	CATSEAYSNQPQHF	TGTGCCACCTCGGAGGCCTATAGCAATCAGCCCCAGCATTTT
.	.	TRBV6-5	TRBJ2-3	CASSFRQTDTQYF	TGTGCCAGCAGTTTTCGACAGACAGATACGCAGTATTTT
TRBD1	.	TRBV6-4	TRBJ2-1	CASSNRQGGEQFF	TGTGCCAGCAGTAATAGACAGGGCGGCGAGCAGTTCTTC
TRBD1	few	TRBV15	TRBJ2-7	CATSTIGTGNEQYF	TGTGCCACCAGCACCATCGGGACAGGTAACGAGCAGTACTTC
.	.	TRBV3-1/TRBV3-2	TRBJ1-2	CASSQDHSTVFYGYTF	TGTGCCAGCAGCCAAGATCACTCGACAGTCTTTTATGGCTACACCTTC
.	.	TRBV14	TRBJ1-1	CASTRGQPVTEAFF	TGTGCCAGCACTCGCGGTCAGCCAGTCACTGAAGCTTTCTTT
.	.	TRBV9	TRBJ1-2	CASSVVAGDDYGYTF	TGTGCCAGCAGCGTAGTAGCAGGGGACGACTATGGCTACACCTTC
.	.	TRBV3-1/TRBV3-2	TRBJ2-5	CASSRLRSGQETQYF	TGTGCCAGCAGCCGCCTCCGATCAGGGCAAGAGACCCAGTACTTC
TRBD2	.	TRBV7-9	TRBJ2-7	CASSSKGGLAGFYEQYF	TGTGCCAGCAGCTCCAAAGGGGGACTAGCGGGCTTCTACGAGCAGTACTTC
.	.	TRBV12-3/TRBV12-4	TRBJ2-1	CASGRNEQFF	TGTGCCAGCGGTCGGAATGAGCAGTTCTTC
.	.	TRBV7-3	TRBJ1-6	CASRLGPGWRSPLHF	TGTGCCAGCAGGCTTGGCCCGGGGTGGCGTTCACCCCTCCACTTT
TRBD1	.	TRBV9	TRBJ1-6	CASSFDRGNNSPLHF	TGTGCCAGCAGCTTTGACAGGGGTAATAATTCACCCCTCCACTTT
TRBD2	.	TRBV13	TRBJ2-5	CASSLETSGRGTQYF	TGTGCCAGCAGCTTAGAGACTAGCGGGAGGGGGACCCAGTACTTC
TRBD1	.	TRBV2	TRBJ1-6	CASSHRDRSNSPLHF	TGTGCCAGCAGTCACAGGGACAGATCGAATTCACCCCTCCACTTT
TRBD2	.	TRBV7-2	TRBJ2-7	CASSPRTSALYEQYF	TGTGCCAGCAGTCCTAGGACTAGCGCGCTATACGAGCAGTACTTC
.	.	TRBV5-4	TRBJ1-1	CASSLGEGLNTEAFF	TGTGCCAGCAGCTTGGGAGAGGGATTGAACACTGAAGCTTTCTTT
.	.	TRBV9	TRBJ1-5	CASSGNRDQPQHF	TGTGCCAGCAGCGGAAACAGGGACCAGCCCCAGCATTTT
.	once	TRBV7-2	TRBJ2-1	CASSLEPFYNEQFF	TGTGCCAGCAGCTTAGAGCCCTTCTACAATGAGCAGTTCTTC
TRBD1	.	TRBV18	TRBJ1-2	CASSLGQGVHGYTF	TGTGCCAGCTCACTTGGACAGGGGGTTCATGGCTACACCTTC
TRBD2	few	TRBV10-3	TRBJ2-5	CAISPGLAGETQYF	TGTGCCATCAGTCCGGGACTAGCCGGGGAGACCCAGTACTTC
.	few	TRBV18	TRBJ1-1	CASSPAGTEAFF	TGTGCCAGCTCACCGGCGGGTACTGAAGCTTTCTTT
TRBD1	.	TRBV6-5	TRBJ2-2	CASRWTGIGELFF	TGTGCCAGCAGGTGGACAGGGATTGGGGAGCTGTTTTTT
TRBD2	once	TRBV11-2	TRBJ2-2	CASGPAGLQGELFF	TGTGCCAGCGGGCCAGCGGGGCTACAGGGGGAGCTGTTTTTT
.	.	TRBV19	TRBJ1-6	CASSPETGPNSPLHF	TGTGCCAGTAGTCCGGAGACAGGCCCTAATTCACCCCTCCACTTT
.	.	TRBV24-1	TRBJ2-1	CATSDTRGTYNEQFF	TGTGCCACCAGTGATACCAGGGGAACCTACAATGAGCAGTTCTTC
.	.	TRBV3-1/TRBV3-2	TRBJ2-5	CASSQLTAPGARYQETQYF	TGTGCCAGCAGCCAACTAACAGCCCCCGGTGCAAGATACCAAGAGACCCAGTACTTC
.	.	TRBV6-2/TRBV6-3	TRBJ2-6	CASSYGGEGANVLTF	TGTGCCAGCAGTTACGGCGGGGAGGGGGCCAACGTCCTGACTTTC
.	.	TRBV6-6	TRBJ2-5	CASRKGEETQYF	TGTGCCTCACGGAAGGGGGAAGAGACCCAGTACTTC
TRBD1	.	TRBV10-3	TRBJ2-5	CAISERYGGTGTETQYF	TGTGCCATCAGTGAGCGCTATGGTGGGACAGGGACAGAGACCCAGTACTTC
.	.	TRBV7-9	TRBJ2-2	CASSPERSGELFF	TGTGCCAGCAGCCCCGAGCGGAGCGGGGAGCTGTTTTTT
.	.	TRBV6-5	TRBJ1-5	CASSYEQGNQPQHF	TGTGCCAGCAGTTACGAACAGGGTAATCAGCCCCAGCATTTT
TRBD2	.	TRBV27	TRBJ2-3	CASRLAGRHTDTQYF	TGTGCCAGCAGACTAGCGGGGCGGCACACAGATACGCAGTATTTT
.	.	TRBV13	TRBJ2-3	CASSLVGEEGTDTQYF	TGTGCCAGCAGCTTAGTCGGGGAAGAAGGCACAGATACGCAGTATTTT
TRBD1	.	TRBV2	TRBJ2-5	CASGGTGRREETQYF	TGTGCCAGCGGCGGGACAGGGAGAAGGGAAGAGACCCAGTACTTC